A selection of T cell receptor beta chains follows, all from one sample in a study of cytomegalovirus exposure and HLA in healthy donors. Assay: immunoSEQ multiplex PCR; the TCRdb copy retains only in-frame clones and omits some. The table lists more than 100,000 clones, with about 3% in the top ten. The source material was PBMCs. These receptors all stem from a middle-aged man in good health and CMV-seronegative. The CDR3 runs from the conserved cysteine through the conserved F or W. D genes are given only for firm matches.

V gene	D gene	J gene	CDR3 DNA	CDR3 protein
TRBV4-3	.	TRBJ2-7	TGCGCCAGCAGCCAAGATGGGCAGGCTACCTACGAGCAGTACTTC	CASSQDGQATYEQYF
TRBV6-5	.	TRBJ2-7	TGTGCCAGCAGTCTCGGTGGGACGGGGGCCTACGAGCAGTACTTC	CASSLGGTGAYEQYF
TRBV7-2	TRBD2	TRBJ2-1	TGTGCCAGCAGCCGGCCGGCGGGGGGCGCGGACAATGAGCAGTTCTTC	CASSRPAGGADNEQFF
TRBV5-5	.	TRBJ2-1	TGTGCCAGCAGCCCAGTAGCAACTTCGGTCCACAATGAGCAGTTCTTC	CASSPVATSVHNEQFF
TRBV5-6	.	TRBJ2-7	TGTGCCAGCAGCTTGGCCGTGGTGGGCGAGCAGCACTTC	CASSLAVVGEQHF
TRBV19	TRBD2	TRBJ2-2	TGTGCCAGTAAGACGTCTAGCGGGGGCCGGAACACCGGGGAGCTGTTTTTT	CASKTSSGGRNTGELFF
TRBV29-1	TRBD2	TRBJ2-1	TGCAGCGTTCGAACTAGCGGTAGCTCCTACAATGAGCAGTTCTTC	CSVRTSGSSYNEQFF
TRBV25-1	TRBD1	TRBJ1-3	TGTGCCAGCAGTGTCGCGGGACAGACTGGAAACACCATATATTTT	CASSVAGQTGNTIYF
TRBV7-2	.	TRBJ2-3	TGTGCCAGCAGCTTAGCCGCCGGGAGAGATACGCAGTATTTT	CASSLAAGRDTQYF
TRBV30	.	TRBJ1-6	TGTGCCTGGAACTCGTTGGTTTCACCCCTCCACTTT	CAWNSLVSPLHF
TRBV12-5	.	TRBJ1-2	TGTGCTAGTGGTTTGGGACAGGAACGCTACACCTTC	CASGLGQERYTF
TRBV15	.	TRBJ1-1	TGTGCCACCAGCAGAGATCCAGGGTGGGCCACTGAAGCTTTCTTT	CATSRDPGWATEAFF
TRBV29-1	TRBD2	TRBJ2-1	TGCAGCGTTGAAGGGGGGGGGACTAGCTCCTACAATGAGCAGTTCTTC	CSVEGGGTSSYNEQFF
TRBV7-2	TRBD1	TRBJ2-3	TGTGCCAGCAGCCGAGACAGGGGAACGGGCGGAACTAGCACAGATACGCAGTATTTT	CASSRDRGTGGTSTDTQYF
TRBV30	.	TRBJ2-7	TGTGCCTGGAGTCTTGGGGGGGCAAACGAGCAGTACTTC	CAWSLGGANEQYF
TRBV7-2	TRBD1	TRBJ2-3	TGTGCCAGCAGAGGGACAGGGTACACAGATACGCAGTATTTT	CASRGTGYTDTQYF